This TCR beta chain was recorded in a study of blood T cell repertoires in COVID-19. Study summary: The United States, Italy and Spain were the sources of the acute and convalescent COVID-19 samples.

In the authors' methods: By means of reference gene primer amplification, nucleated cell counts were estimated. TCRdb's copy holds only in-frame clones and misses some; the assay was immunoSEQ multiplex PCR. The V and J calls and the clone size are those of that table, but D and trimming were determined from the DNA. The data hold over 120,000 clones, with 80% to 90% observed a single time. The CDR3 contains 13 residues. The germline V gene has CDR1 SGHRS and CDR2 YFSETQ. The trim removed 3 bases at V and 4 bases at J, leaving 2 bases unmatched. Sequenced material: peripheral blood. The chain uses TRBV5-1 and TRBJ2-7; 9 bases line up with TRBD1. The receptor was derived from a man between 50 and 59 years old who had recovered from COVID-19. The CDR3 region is CASSSGQGYEQYF. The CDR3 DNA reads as TGCGCCAGCAGCTCGGGACAGGGTTACGAGCAGTACTTC.